This T cell receptor (beta chain) originates from a study of blood T cells in healthy people across ages. The study, taken as a whole, reports: With donor CMV status unknown, expanded clonotype changes were possibly confounded.

The CDR3 sequence is 13 residues long. The V end lost 6 bases, the J end lost 2 bases, and 11 bases lay between the germline ends. This clonotype showed up just a few times. What it binds is not known. Then a second PCR, running about 6 to 11 cycles, was carried out with a sample-barcoded 5' primer and a J-beta primer mix. Via MiXCR, TCRdb re-called the 5' RACE reads, giving one row per CDR3 protein. Among roughly 410,000 distinct CDR3 sequences listed, about 49% were seen once. The sequenced sample consisted of blood. The sequence was collected from a man aged 55 to 70 in good health. V and J are TRBV12-3 or TRBV12-4 and TRBJ2-7; D is perhaps TRBD1 (6 bases). For the CDR3, the DNA is TGTGCCAGCAGCGGACAGAGGCCCTACGAGCAGTACTTC. Encoded protein: CASSGQRPYEQYF.